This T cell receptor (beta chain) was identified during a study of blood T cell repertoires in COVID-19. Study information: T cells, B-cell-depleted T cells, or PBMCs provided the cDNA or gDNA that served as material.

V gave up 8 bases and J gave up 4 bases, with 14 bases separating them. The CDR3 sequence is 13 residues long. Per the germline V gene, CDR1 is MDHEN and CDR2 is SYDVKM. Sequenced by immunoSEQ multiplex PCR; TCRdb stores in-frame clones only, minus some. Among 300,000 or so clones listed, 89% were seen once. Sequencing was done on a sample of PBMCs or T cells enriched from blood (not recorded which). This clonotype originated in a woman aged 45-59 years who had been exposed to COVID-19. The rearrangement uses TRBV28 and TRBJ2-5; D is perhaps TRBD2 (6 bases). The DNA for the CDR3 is TGTGCCAGCTGCCCCTGGGGAGGAGAGACCCAGTACTTC. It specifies CASCPWGGETQYF.